One sample yielded the 13 T cell receptor beta chains listed below, sequenced in a study of blood T cell repertoires in COVID-19. Sequencing was performed with immunoSEQ multiplex PCR; in TCRdb, only in-frame clones are kept and a portion is missing. This table holds fewer than 110,000 clones, approximately 90% found once. Sequencing was performed on peripheral blood. These receptor sequences come from a woman of 80 years or more in a cohort sampled during active COVID-19.

The chain carries TRBV5-1 and TRBJ2-3, with TRBD2 matching 14 bases. With V trimmed by 4 bases and J by 4 bases, 20 bases remained unmatched. Germline loops: CDR1 SGHRS, CDR2 YFSETQ. The CDR3 is made up of 21 amino acids. CDR3 DNA sequence: TGCGCCAGCAGCCGTGAAAGGGGACTAGCGGGAGAGCCGACTTTCGCAGATACGCAGTATTTT. Translation: CASSRERGLAGEPTFADTQYF.

A few counts support this clone. The CDR3 loop reads CASSLTGDSNEQYF. For the CDR3, the DNA is TGTGCCAGCTCACTGACAGGGGATTCTAACGAGCAGTACTTC. V gene TRBV18 combines with J gene TRBJ2-7; 8 bases match TRBD1. J was trimmed by 5 bases and V by 4 bases; bases with no gene match: 7. Looked up from germline, CDR1 is KGHSH and CDR2 is LQKENI. The CDR3 length is 14 residues.

The chain combines TRBV5-4 with TRBJ2-3; 7 bases line up with TRBD2. Losses at the gene ends were 0 bases for V and 4 bases for J; bases not matched to a gene: 5. This CDR3 region has 15 residues. Germline values: CDR1 SGHNT, CDR2 YYREEE (reference sequence). CDR3: CASSLGAGVSDTQYF. The CDR3, as DNA: TGTGCCAGCAGCTTGGGGGCGGGAGTCTCAGATACGCAGTATTTT.

The chain carries TRBV2 and TRBJ2-1, with 7 bases identical to TRBD2. The ends lost 3 bases at V and 6 bases at J; junction bases unmatched: 5. This CDR3 region has 14 residues. Germline values: CDR1 SNHLY, CDR2 FYNNEI. CDR3 sequence reads: CASSEAGEGNEQFF. In DNA, the CDR3 is TGTGCCAGCAGTGAGGCGGGAGAAGGCAATGAGCAGTTCTTC.

This chain links TRBV28 with TRBJ2-7; 8 bases are a match to TRBD2. Germline assignment: CDR1 MDHEN and CDR2 SYDVKM. The CDR3 consists of 15 residues. The V segment lost 5 bases and the J segment 1 base; nucleotides outside the gene matches: 7. Here the CDR3 DNA reads TGTGCCAGCAGTCCGCGGACTAGCTCTTCCTACGAGCAGTACTTC. Encoded protein: CASSPRTSSSYEQYF. The whole variable domain, filled in from reference TRBV28 and TRBJ2-7, reads DVKVTQSSRYLVKRTGEKVFLECVQDMDHENMFWYRQDPGLGLRLIYFSYDVKMKEKGDIPEGYSVSREKKERFSLILESASTNQTSMYLCASSPRTSSSYEQYFGPGTRLTVT.

V and J are TRBV21-1 and TRBJ2-7; the table's D call, TRBD2, was not checked against the DNA. TRBV21-1 is assigned pseudogene status. The CDR3 covers 18 residues. In DNA, the CDR3 is TGTGCCAGCAGCACCCGAGGGCTAGCGGGAGCCGCCCCTTACGAGCAGTACTTC. Amino acid sequence: CASSTRGLAGAAPYEQYF.

The chain combines TRBV10-3 with TRBJ2-4; a possible D gene is TRBD2 (5 bases). Germline-derived CDR1 and CDR2 are ENHRY and SYGVKD. Trimming removed 8 bases from V and 1 base from J, with 6 bases in between. The CDR3 spans 12 residues. The CDR3 DNA reads as TGTGCCATCGCGGGCGCCAAAAACATTCAGTACTTC. Protein sequence: CAIAGAKNIQYF.

The chain recombines TRBV18 with TRBJ2-3; 8 bases are a match to TRBD1. The CDR3 sequence is 15 residues long. Trimming at V came to 3 bases and at J to 4 bases, leaving 6 bases not matched to a gene. In germline, CDR1 is KGHSH, CDR2 LQKENI. The CDR3 region has the DNA TGTGCCAGCTCACCGACAGGGGTTCTTGCAGATACGCAGTATTTT. It codes for CASSPTGVLADTQYF.

The V gene is TRBV6-4, the J gene TRBJ1-2; D is unresolved. Between the trimmed V and J ends, which lost 5 bases and 3 bases, there was a span of 10 bases. Germline CDR1 is MRHNA and CDR2 is SNTAGT. The CDR3 is 13 amino acids. CDR3 DNA sequence: TGTGCCAGCAGTCTAGACGGTTACTATGGCTACACCTTC. The encoded protein is CASSLDGYYGYTF.

The chain links TRBV14 to TRBJ2-7, with a weak D call TRBD2 (5 bases). Germline values: CDR1 SGHDN, CDR2 FVKESK. The CDR3 sequence is 22 residues long. V lost 4 bases and J 0 bases, leaving 34 bases between the germline ends. CDR3: CASSRTIPGSFSGLSTSYEQYF. CDR3 sequence (DNA): TGTGCCAGCAGCCGAACGATTCCGGGGTCGTTTTCTGGTCTCTCTACCTCCTACGAGCAGTACTTC.

The chain links TRBV6-2 or TRBV6-3 to TRBJ2-3, with D unclear. The germline V gene has CDR1 MNHEY and CDR2 SVGEGT. The CDR3 has 12 amino acids. V lost 5 bases and J lost 2, with 5 bases in between. DNA for the CDR3: TGTGCCAGCAGTACAAACACAGATACGCAGTATTTT. It codes for CASSTNTDTQYF.

The genes are TRBV6-1 and TRBJ2-5; 13 bases line up with TRBD2. The CDR3 sequence is 15 residues long. The germline V gene encodes CDR1 MNHNS and CDR2 SASEGT. After removal of 6 bases from V and 6 bases from J, the junction contained 7 bases not matched to a gene. The CDR3 DNA sequence: TGTGCCAGCAGCGCCGGGACTAGCGGGGTACAGACCCAGTACTTC. Its protein product is CASSAGTSGVQTQYF.

The gene calls are TRBV6-1 and TRBJ1-6; D ambiguous. The CDR3 is 16 residues long. V dropped 2 bases and J dropped 6 bases, with 14 bases sitting between them. The germline CDR1 and CDR2 sequences are MNHNS and SASEGT. As DNA, the CDR3 is TGTGCCAGCAGTGAACTTACCTATCTAAGTAATTCACCCCTCCACTTT. It encodes CASSELTYLSNSPLHF.